The entry below gives a single T cell receptor (beta chain) sequence along with its context. In the original workflow: Quantification of nucleated cells was approximated via reference gene primer amplification. Assay used: immunoSEQ multiplex PCR; TCRdb lists only in-frame clones, some missing. That table is the source of V, J and clone size, and D and trimming were worked out from the DNA. The sample records roughly 320,000 clones, roughly 85% being singletons. This sample is drawn from a study of blood T cell repertoires in COVID-19. Looking at the study overall: Specimens from acute and convalescent COVID-19 originated in the United States, Italy and Spain. The analysed material was cDNA or gDNA that came from T cells, B-cell-depleted T cells, or PBMCs.

The ends were cut back, 4 bases at V and 0 bases at J, with 12 bases in the middle. Germline loops: CDR1 LNHDA, CDR2 SQIVND (reference sequence). The length of the CDR3 is 16 residues. The sequencing sample was made of peripheral blood. This sequence was found in a human donor in a cohort sampled during active COVID-19. This rearrangement joins TRBV19 to TRBJ2-2; tentatively, D is TRBD1 (5 bases). The CDR3 reads CASSTGKVSNTGELFF. The CDR3, as DNA: TGTGCCAGTAGTACAGGGAAGGTGTCGAACACCGGGGAGCTGTTTTTT.